This T cell receptor (beta chain) was obtained from a study of Tregs in tolerant kidney transplant recipients. Germline CDR1 and CDR2: DFQATT and SNEGSKA (reference sequence). The CDR3 has 18 residues. J was trimmed by 4 bases and V by 7 bases; bases with no gene match: 24. Note on this clone: The read falls 3 residues short of the CDR3 end, and the missing part is taken from the germline J gene.

Related graft donors supplied nonmyeloablative bone marrow transplants, and mixed chimerism was transient. Unstimulated regulatory T cells (CD4+CD25+CD127-), CD4+CD25- non-regulatory cells, CD4 and CD8 cells were FACS-sorted from thawed PBMCs. Libraries were prepared by immunoSEQ multiplex PCR; TCRdb keeps only in-frame clonotypes and omits some of them. The repertoire shows about 11,000 clones; the top ten hold 25% to 30%. The chain uses TRBV20-1 and TRBJ2-7; TRBD1 matches at 8 bases. The receptor was isolated from a human patient who received a combined kidney and bone marrow transplant. Some T cells here may be from the graft donor. The material sequenced was CD8+ T cells from blood (PBMCs), taken 24 months after the transplant. The CDR3 bases that were read are TGCAGTGGTGGGGAAGGGACAGGAGACCCTACATCCCCTTACGAG. Translated: CSGGEGTGDPTSPYE. In full, the CDR3 reads CSGGEGTGDPTSPYEQYF.